This T cell receptor beta chain was found in a study of OX40 agonist ivuxolimab in advanced cancers. Only in-frame clones appear in the TCRdb table, and some are missing; sequencing was by immunoSEQ multiplex PCR. The sample records more than 20,000 clones, more than 70% being singletons. Trimming removed 3 bases from V and 4 bases from J; junction bases left unmatched: 10. CDR1 LNHDA and CDR2 SQIVND come from the germline V gene (reference sequence). The CDR3 totals 16 residues. Autoimmune disease history or systemic immunosuppression was exclusionary. The input for sequencing was CD4+ or CD8+ T cells sorted from blood, taken in a trial of the OX40 agonist ivuxolimab. This TCR came from an adult with an advanced solid tumor such as melanoma, head and neck, liver or kidney cancer. The chain employs TRBV19 and TRBJ2-7, with 9 bases fitting TRBD1. The DNA for the CDR3 is TGTGCCAGTAGTATTACGGGACAGGGCCTTTTTTACGAGCAGTACTTC. This sequence encodes CASSITGQGLFYEQYF.